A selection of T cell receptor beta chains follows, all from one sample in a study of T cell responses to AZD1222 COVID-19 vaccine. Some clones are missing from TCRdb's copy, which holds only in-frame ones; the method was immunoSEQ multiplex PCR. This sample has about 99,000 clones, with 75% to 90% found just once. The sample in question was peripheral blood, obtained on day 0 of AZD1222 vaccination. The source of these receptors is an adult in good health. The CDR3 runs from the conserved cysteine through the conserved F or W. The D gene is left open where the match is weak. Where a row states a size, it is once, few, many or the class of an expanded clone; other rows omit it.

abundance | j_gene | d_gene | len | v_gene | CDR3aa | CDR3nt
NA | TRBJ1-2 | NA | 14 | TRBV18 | CASSADMGYYGYTF | TGTGCCAGCTCAGCTGACATGGGTTACTATGGCTACACCTTC
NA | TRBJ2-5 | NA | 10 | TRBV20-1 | CSAEWETQYF | TGCAGTGCTGAATGGGAGACCCAGTACTTC
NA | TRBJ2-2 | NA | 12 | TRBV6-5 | CASSYNSGELFF | TGTGCCAGCAGTTATAATTCCGGGGAGCTGTTTTTT
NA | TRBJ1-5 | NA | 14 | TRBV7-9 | CASSFSGDNQPQHF | TGTGCCAGCAGCTTCTCAGGGGACAATCAGCCCCAGCATTTT
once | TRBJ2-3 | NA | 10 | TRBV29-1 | CSGTADTQYF | TGCAGCGGGACAGCAGATACGCAGTATTTT
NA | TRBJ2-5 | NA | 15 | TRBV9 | CASSVGGGGQKTQYF | TGTGCCAGCAGCGTAGGTGGTGGGGGGCAGAAGACCCAGTACTTC
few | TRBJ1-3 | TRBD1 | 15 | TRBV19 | CASSMGGGLGNTIYF | TGTGCCAGTAGTATGGGAGGGGGCCTTGGAAACACCATATATTTT
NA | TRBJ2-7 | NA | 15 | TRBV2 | CASGPTLGFFSEQYF | TGTGCCAGCGGGCCGACACTGGGCTTCTTCTCCGAGCAGTACTTC
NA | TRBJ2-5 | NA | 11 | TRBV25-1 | CASSEVRTQYF | TGTGCCAGCAGTGAAGTAAGGACCCAGTACTTC
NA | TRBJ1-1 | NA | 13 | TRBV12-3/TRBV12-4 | CASMWTPNTEAFF | TGTGCCAGCATGTGGACACCTAACACTGAAGCTTTCTTT
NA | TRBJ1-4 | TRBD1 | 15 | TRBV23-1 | CASSQPGQHNEKLFF | TGCGCCAGCAGTCAACCGGGACAGCATAATGAAAAACTGTTTTTT
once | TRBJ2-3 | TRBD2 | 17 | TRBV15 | CATSRDPTSGDTDTQYF | TGTGCCACCAGCAGAGATCCGACTAGCGGGGACACAGATACGCAGTATTTT
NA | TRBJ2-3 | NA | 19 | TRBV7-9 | CASSLVASVDLIFTDTQYF | TGTGCCAGCAGCTTAGTGGCCAGCGTTGACTTAATTTTCACAGATACGCAGTATTTT
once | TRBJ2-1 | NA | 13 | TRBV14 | CASSQALTSEQFF | TGTGCCAGCAGCCAAGCTTTGACGAGTGAGCAGTTCTTC
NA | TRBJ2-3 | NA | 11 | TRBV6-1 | CASSEAYTQYF | TGTGCCAGCAGTGAAGCGTATACGCAGTATTTT
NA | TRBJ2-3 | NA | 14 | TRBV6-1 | CASSSVTSTDTQYF | TGTGCCAGCAGTAGTGTCACTAGCACAGATACGCAGTATTTT
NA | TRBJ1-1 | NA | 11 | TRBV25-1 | CASSENTEAFF | TGTGCCAGCAGCGAGAACACTGAAGCTTTCTTT
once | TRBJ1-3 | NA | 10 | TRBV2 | CASTGNTIYF | TGTGCCAGCACCGGAAACACCATATATTTT
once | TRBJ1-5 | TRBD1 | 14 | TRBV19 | CASNRGYSNQPQHF | TGTGCCAGTAACAGGGGGTATAGCAATCAGCCCCAGCATTTT
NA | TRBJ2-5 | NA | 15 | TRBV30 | CAWRPDRPYQETQYF | TGTGCCTGGAGGCCGGACAGACCGTACCAAGAGACCCAGTACTTC